Described below is a single T cell receptor beta chain sequence and its context. The sample belongs to a study of T cell changes during pregnancy in multiple sclerosis. Here immunoSEQ multiplex PCR was the method, and the copy in TCRdb shows in-frame clones only, minus some. The data contain approximately 83,000 clones, 90% to 95% of them seen just once; the ten biggest clones take up 2% to 2.5%. The length of the CDR3 is 16 residues. The germline V and J ends were trimmed by 0 bases and 2 bases, with 12 bases remaining between them. Germline CDR1 SGHRS, CDR2 YFSETQ. V gene TRBV5-1 combines with J gene TRBJ2-1; D possibly corresponds to TRBD1 (6 bases). The sequences come from peripheral blood, collected in the third trimester of pregnancy. The receptor was derived from a female donor with multiple sclerosis, enrolled in a pregnancy study. The CDR3 region is CASSLVGAATYNEQFF. The CDR3 nucleotides read TGCGCCAGCAGCTTGGTGGGGGCTGCCACCTACAATGAGCAGTTCTTC.